This entry concerns a single T cell receptor beta chain. TCRdb's table, derived via immunoSEQ multiplex PCR, lists solely in-frame clones and lacks some. Among approximately 40,000 clones listed, around 91% were seen once. This sample stems from a study of T cell changes during pregnancy in multiple sclerosis. V lost 4 bases and J lost 5; bases outside the gene matches: 10. In germline, CDR1 is KGHSH, CDR2 LQKENI. This CDR3 is built from 16 residues. This clonotype originated in a female donor with multiple sclerosis, enrolled in a pregnancy study. This sample comprised CD4+ T cells from peripheral blood mononuclear cells, obtained before pregnancy. The chain uses TRBV18 and TRBJ2-3; TRBD1 matches 9 bases. CDR3 bases: TGTGCCAGCTCACTAGGGACAGGGCGGCAAGGAGATACGCAGTATTTT. It codes for CASSLGTGRQGDTQYF.